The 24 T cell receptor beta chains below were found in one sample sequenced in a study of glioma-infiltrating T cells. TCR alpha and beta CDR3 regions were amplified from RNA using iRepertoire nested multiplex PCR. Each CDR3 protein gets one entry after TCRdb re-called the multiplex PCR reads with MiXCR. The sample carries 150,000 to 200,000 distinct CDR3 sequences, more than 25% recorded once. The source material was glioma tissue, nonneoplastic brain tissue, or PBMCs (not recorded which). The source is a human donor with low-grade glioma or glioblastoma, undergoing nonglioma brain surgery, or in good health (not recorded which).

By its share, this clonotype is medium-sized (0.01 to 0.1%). CDR3 amino acids: CASSQDRGTGGEQYF. The CDR3 DNA sequence: TGCGCCAGCAGCCAAGATCGCGGGACAGGGGGCGAGCAGTACTTC. The chain couples TRBV4-3 to TRBJ2-7, with TRBD1 matching 11 bases. The ends lost 0 bases at V and 6 bases at J; junction bases unmatched: 4. CDR1 is LGHNA and CDR2 is YSLEER in the germline V gene. This CDR3 is built from 15 residues.

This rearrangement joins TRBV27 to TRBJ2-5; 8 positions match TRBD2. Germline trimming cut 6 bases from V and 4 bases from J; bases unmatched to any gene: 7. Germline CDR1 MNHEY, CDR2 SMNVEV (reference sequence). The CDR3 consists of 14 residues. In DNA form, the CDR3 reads TGTGCCAGCAGGGACGGGCTAGCGGGAGAGACCCAGTACTTC. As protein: CASRDGLAGETQYF.

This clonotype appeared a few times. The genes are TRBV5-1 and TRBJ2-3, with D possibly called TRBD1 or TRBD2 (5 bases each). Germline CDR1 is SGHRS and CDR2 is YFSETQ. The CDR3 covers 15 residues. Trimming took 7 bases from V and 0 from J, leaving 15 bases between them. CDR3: CASGLGTDSTDTQYF. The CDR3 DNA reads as TGCGCCAGCGGGTTGGGGACCGACAGCACAGATACGCAGTATTTT.

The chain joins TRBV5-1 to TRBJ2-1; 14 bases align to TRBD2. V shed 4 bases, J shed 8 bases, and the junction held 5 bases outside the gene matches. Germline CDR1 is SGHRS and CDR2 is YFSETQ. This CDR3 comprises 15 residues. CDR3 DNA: TGCGCCAGCAGCGAGGGACTAGCGGGAGTACATGAGCAGTTCTTC. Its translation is CASSEGLAGVHEQFF.

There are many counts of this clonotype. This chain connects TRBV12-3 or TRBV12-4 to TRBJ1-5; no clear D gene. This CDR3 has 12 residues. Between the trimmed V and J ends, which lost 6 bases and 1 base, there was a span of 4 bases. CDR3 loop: CASSWSNQPQHF. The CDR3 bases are TGTGCCAGCAGCTGGAGCAATCAGCCCCAGCATTTT.

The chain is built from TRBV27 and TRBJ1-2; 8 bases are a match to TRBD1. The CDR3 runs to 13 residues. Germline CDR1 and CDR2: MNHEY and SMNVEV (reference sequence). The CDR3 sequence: CASGGQGDYGYTF. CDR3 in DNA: TGTGCTAGCGGCGGACAGGGTGACTATGGCTACACCTTC.

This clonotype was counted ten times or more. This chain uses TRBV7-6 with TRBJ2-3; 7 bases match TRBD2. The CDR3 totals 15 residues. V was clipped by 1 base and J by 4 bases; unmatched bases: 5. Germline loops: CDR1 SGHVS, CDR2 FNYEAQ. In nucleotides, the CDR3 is TGTGCCAGCAGCTTAGGAATAGCGGGTGCAGATACGCAGTATTTT. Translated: CASSLGIAGADTQYF.

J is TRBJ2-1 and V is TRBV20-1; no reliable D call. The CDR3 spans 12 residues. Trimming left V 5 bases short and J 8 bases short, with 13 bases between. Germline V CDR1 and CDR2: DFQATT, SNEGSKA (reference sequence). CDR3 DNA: TGCAGTGCTCGAACGGGCCGCTATGAGCAGTTCTTC. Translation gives CSARTGRYEQFF.

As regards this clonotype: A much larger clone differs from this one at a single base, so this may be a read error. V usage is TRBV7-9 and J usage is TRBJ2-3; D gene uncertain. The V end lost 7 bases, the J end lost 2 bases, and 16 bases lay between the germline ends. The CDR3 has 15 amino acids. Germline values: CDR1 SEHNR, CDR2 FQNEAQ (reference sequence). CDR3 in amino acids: CASTTLGSHTDTQYF. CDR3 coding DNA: TGTGCCAGCACCACTCTGGGGTCACACACAGATACGCAGTATTTT.

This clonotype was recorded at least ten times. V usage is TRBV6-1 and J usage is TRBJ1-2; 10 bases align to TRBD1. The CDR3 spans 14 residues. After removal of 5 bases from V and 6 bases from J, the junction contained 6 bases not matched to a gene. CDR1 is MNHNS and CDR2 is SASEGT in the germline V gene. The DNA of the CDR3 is TGTGCCAGCAGTCCGGGACAGGGGAGGAATGGCTACACCTTC. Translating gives CASSPGQGRNGYTF.

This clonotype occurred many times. The CDR3 region has the DNA TGTGCCAGCAGTTACTCGGGACTAGCGGGGAATGAGCAGTTCTTC. Translating gives CASSYSGLAGNEQFF. This chain links TRBV6-5 with TRBJ2-1; 13 nucleotides match TRBD2. CDR3 length equals 15 residues. Looked up from germline, CDR1 is MNHEY and CDR2 is SVGAGI. V shed 0 bases and J 7 bases; nucleotides not matched to a gene: 0.

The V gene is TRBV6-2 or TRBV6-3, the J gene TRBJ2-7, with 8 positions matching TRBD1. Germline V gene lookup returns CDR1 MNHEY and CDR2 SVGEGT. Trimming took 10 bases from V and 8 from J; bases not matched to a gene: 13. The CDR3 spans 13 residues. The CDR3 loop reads CATNGQGPYQQYF. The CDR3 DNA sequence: TGTGCCACCAACGGACAGGGCCCATACCAGCAGTACTTC.

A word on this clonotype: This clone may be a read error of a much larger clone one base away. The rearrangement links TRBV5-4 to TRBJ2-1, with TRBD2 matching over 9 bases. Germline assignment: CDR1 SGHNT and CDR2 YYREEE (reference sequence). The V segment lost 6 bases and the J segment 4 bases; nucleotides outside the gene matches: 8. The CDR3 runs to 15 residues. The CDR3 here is CASTATSGIYNEQFF. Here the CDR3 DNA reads TGTGCCAGCACCGCGACTAGCGGTATATACAATGAGCAGTTCTTC.

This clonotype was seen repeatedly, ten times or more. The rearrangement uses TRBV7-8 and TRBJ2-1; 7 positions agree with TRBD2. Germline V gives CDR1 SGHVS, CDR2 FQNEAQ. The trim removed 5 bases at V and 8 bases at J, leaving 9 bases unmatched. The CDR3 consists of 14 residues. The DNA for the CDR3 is TGTGCCAGCAGCCCCCAGAGCGGGACCGATGAGCAGTTCTTC. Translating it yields CASSPQSGTDEQFF.

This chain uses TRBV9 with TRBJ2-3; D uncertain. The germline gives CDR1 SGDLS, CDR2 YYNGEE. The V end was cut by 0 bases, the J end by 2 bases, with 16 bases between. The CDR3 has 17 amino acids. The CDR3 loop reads CASSVGAALIYTDTQYF. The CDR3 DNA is TGTGCCAGCAGCGTAGGCGCGGCCCTAATCTACACAGATACGCAGTATTTT.

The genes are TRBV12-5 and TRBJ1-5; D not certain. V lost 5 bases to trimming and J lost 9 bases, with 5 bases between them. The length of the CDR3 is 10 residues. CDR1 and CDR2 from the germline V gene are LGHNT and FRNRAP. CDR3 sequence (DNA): TGTGCTAGTGGTGGGAGGCCCCAGCATTTT. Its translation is CASGGRPQHF.

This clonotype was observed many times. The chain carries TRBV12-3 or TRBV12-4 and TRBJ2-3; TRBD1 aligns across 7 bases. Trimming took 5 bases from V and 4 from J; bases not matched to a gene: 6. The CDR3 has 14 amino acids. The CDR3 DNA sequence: TGTGCCAGCAGTCCAGGGGGTGTCGCAGATACGCAGTATTTT. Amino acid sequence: CASSPGGVADTQYF.

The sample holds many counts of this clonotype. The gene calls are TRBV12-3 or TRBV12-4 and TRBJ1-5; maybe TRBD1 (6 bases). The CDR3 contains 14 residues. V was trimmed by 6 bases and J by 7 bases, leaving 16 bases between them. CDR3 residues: CASRVQGSQQPQHF. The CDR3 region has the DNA TGTGCCAGCAGAGTACAGGGCTCACAACAGCCCCAGCATTTT.

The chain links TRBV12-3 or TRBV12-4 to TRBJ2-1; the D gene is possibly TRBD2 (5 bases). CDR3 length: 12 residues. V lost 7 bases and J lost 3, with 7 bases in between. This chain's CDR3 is CASKGVYNEQFF. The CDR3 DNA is TGTGCCAGCAAGGGAGTCTACAATGAGCAGTTCTTC.

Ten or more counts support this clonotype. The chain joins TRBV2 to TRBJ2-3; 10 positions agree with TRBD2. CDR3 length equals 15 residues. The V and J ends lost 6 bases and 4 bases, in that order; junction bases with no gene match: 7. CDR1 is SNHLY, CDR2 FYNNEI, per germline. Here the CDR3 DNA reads TGTGCCAGCAGAGCCCTAGCGGGAGCCCCAGATACGCAGTATTTT. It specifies CASRALAGAPDTQYF.

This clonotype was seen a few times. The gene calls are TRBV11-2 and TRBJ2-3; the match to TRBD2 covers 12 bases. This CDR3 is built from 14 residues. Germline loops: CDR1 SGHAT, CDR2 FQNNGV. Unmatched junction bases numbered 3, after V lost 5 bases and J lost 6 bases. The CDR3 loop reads CASSLAGGEDTQYF. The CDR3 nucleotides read TGTGCCAGCAGCCTAGCGGGGGGGGAGGATACGCAGTATTTT.

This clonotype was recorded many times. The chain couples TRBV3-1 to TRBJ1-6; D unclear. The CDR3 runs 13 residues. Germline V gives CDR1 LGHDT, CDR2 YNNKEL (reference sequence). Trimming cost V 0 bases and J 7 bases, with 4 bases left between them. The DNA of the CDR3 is TGTGCCAGCAGCCAAGAAGGGAATTCACCCCTCCACTTT. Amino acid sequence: CASSQEGNSPLHF.

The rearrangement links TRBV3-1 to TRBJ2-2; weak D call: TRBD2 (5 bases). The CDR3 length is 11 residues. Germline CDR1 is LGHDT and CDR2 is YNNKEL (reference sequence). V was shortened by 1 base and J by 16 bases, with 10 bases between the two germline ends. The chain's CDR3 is CASSQVGDPFF. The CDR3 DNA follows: TGTGCCAGCAGCCAAGTCGGGGATCCGTTTTTT.

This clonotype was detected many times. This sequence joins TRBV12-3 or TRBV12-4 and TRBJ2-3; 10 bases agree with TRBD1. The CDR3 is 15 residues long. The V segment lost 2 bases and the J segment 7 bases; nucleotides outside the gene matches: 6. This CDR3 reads CASSLWTGGLNTQYF. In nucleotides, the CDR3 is TGTGCCAGCAGTTTATGGACAGGGGGTCTGAATACGCAGTATTTT.